These 29 T cell receptor beta chains originate from one sample sequenced in a study of blood T cell repertoires in COVID-19. Produced via immunoSEQ multiplex PCR; TCRdb's table is partial and in-frame only. The sample shows around 94,000 clones, around 90% of them seen only once. Sample: peripheral blood. The receptors here all came from a woman in her forties or fifties with COVID-19, enrolled during active disease.

The rearrangement links TRBV19 to TRBJ1-5; 8 bases fit TRBD1. CDR3 length: 16 amino acids. The trim removed 1 base at V and 6 bases at J, leaving 8 bases unmatched. Germline assignment: CDR1 LNHDA and CDR2 SQIVND (reference sequence). This CDR3 is CASSIGGTGPGQPQHF. The CDR3 DNA reads TGTGCCAGTAGTATAGGGGGGACAGGACCAGGTCAGCCCCAGCATTTT.

V usage is TRBV2 and J usage is TRBJ2-2; tentatively, D is TRBD1 (5 bases). The germline V gene encodes CDR1 SNHLY and CDR2 FYNNEI. The V end lost 2 bases, the J end lost 0 bases, and 10 bases lay between the germline ends. The CDR3 is 16 residues long. The CDR3 loop reads CASSEFETANTGELFF. The CDR3 region has the DNA TGTGCCAGCAGTGAATTTGAGACAGCGAACACCGGGGAGCTGTTTTTT.

J is TRBJ2-7 and V is TRBV19, with D perhaps TRBD1 (6 bases). Germline V gene lookup returns CDR1 LNHDA and CDR2 SQIVND (reference sequence). V lost 4 bases to trimming and J lost 0 bases, with 10 bases between them. The CDR3 covers 14 residues. The CDR3 here is CASSRTVSSYEQYF. CDR3 DNA: TGTGCCAGTAGTAGGACAGTTAGCTCCTACGAGCAGTACTTC.

The rearrangement uses TRBV28 and TRBJ1-5; possibly TRBD1 for D (5 bases). This CDR3 has 15 residues. V was trimmed by 1 base and J by 7 bases, leaving 14 bases between them. The germline V gene encodes CDR1 MDHEN and CDR2 SYDVKM. The CDR3 coding sequence is TGTGCCAGCAGTTTATTAATGGGGGGGGTCCAGCCCCAGCATTTT. Translated, it gives CASSLLMGGVQPQHF.

There are a few counts of this clone. The chain recombines TRBV27 with TRBJ2-1, with 9 bases fitting TRBD1. Germline V gene lookup returns CDR1 MNHEY and CDR2 SMNVEV (reference sequence). Trimming at V came to 5 bases and at J to 7 bases, leaving 9 bases not matched to a gene. The CDR3 is 15 amino acids. The CDR3 nucleotides read TGTGCCAGCAGTCTTATACAGGGGGCAGGTAATGAGCAGTTCTTC. Translated: CASSLIQGAGNEQFF.

The chain couples TRBV6-1 to TRBJ2-7; D is possibly TRBD2 (5 bases). This CDR3 spans 15 amino acids. V dropped 1 base and J dropped 2 bases, with 12 bases sitting between them. Per germline, CDR1 MNHNS and CDR2 SASEGT. The CDR3, as DNA: TGTGCCAGCAGTGAAGAAGCGGAGGAGCCCTACGAGCAGTACTTC. Protein product: CASSEEAEEPYEQYF.

The V and J genes are TRBV6-5 and TRBJ1-1; unclear D gene. Trimming removed 5 bases from V and 6 bases from J, with 13 bases in between. Per the germline V gene, CDR1 is MNHEY and CDR2 is SVGAGI. This CDR3 contains 13 residues. DNA for the CDR3: TGTGCCAGCAGTCTCGACGGGGTGTCTGAAGCTTTCTTT. Its translation: CASSLDGVSEAFF.

This clone was counted between two and nine times. The chain has TRBV18 and TRBJ2-7; possibly TRBD2 for D (6 bases). CDR1 is KGHSH, CDR2 LQKENI, per germline. Trimming took off 2 bases at V and 3 bases at J, with 14 bases between the two ends. The CDR3 runs to 15 residues. As DNA, the CDR3 is TGTGCCAGCTCACCAACGCGGGGAACGAGCTACGAGCAGTACTTC. Protein: CASSPTRGTSYEQYF.

The chain is built from TRBV13 and TRBJ2-7, with D possibly TRBD1 on 5 matching bases. The CDR3 runs 13 residues. The V end was cut by 6 bases, the J end by 1 base, with 10 bases between. CDR1 is PRHDT and CDR2 is FYEKMQ in the germline V gene (reference sequence). CDR3 protein: CASSLTGSYEQYF. CDR3 coding DNA: TGTGCCAGCAGTCTAACAGGATCCTACGAGCAGTACTTC.

The chain links TRBV9 to TRBJ1-5, with 8 bases aligning to TRBD1. CDR1 SGDLS and CDR2 YYNGEE come from the germline V gene. The CDR3 runs 19 residues. V lost 1 base to trimming and J lost 2 bases; unmatched junction nucleotides: 14. CDR3 in amino acids: CASSVKSDRVEWGNQPQHF. The CDR3 nucleotides read TGTGCCAGCAGCGTAAAGTCGGACAGGGTAGAATGGGGCAATCAGCCCCAGCATTTT.

The genes are TRBV7-2 and TRBJ2-1; 8 bases match TRBD1. The V gene end was trimmed by 4 bases and the J gene end by 1 base; junction bases not matched to a gene: 6. In germline, CDR1 is SGHTA, CDR2 FQGNSA. This CDR3 region has 16 residues. CDR3 loop: CASSSPGQGSYNEQFF. The CDR3 nucleotides read TGTGCCAGCAGCTCTCCCGGACAGGGTTCCTACAATGAGCAGTTCTTC.

The chain has TRBV7-9 and TRBJ2-3; 8 bases fit TRBD2. Trimming at V came to 5 bases and at J to 2 bases, leaving 12 bases not matched to a gene. The CDR3 spans 17 residues. Germline assignment: CDR1 SEHNR and CDR2 FQNEAQ (reference sequence). The CDR3 DNA follows: TGTGCCAGCAGCCCGGGGGGGCCGGCATATGACACAGATACGCAGTATTTT. The encoded protein is CASSPGGPAYDTDTQYF.

The rearrangement links TRBV4-3 to TRBJ2-2; TRBD1 agrees at 8 bases. J was trimmed by 4 bases and V by 6 bases; bases with no gene match: 4. Germline V gene data show CDR1 as LGHNA and CDR2 as YSLEER. The CDR3 sequence is 14 residues long. CDR3 nucleotides: TGCGCCAGCAGACAGGGGGAAAGCACCGGGGAGCTGTTTTTT. Residues: CASRQGESTGELFF.

This clone was observed a few times. The chain links TRBV30 to TRBJ2-3, with a weak D call TRBD1 (5 bases). The CDR3 covers 16 residues. The germline V gene encodes CDR1 GTSNPN and CDR2 SVGIG (reference sequence). With 0 bases removed from V and 3 bases from J, the gap between germline ends came to 16 bases. The CDR3 loop reads CAWSVLFGALTDTQYF. CDR3 sequence (DNA): TGTGCCTGGAGTGTACTCTTTGGGGCCTTGACAGATACGCAGTATTTT.

V gene TRBV7-9 combines with J gene TRBJ2-7; D is undetermined. Per germline, CDR1 SEHNR and CDR2 FQNEAQ (reference sequence). V lost 8 bases, J lost 4 bases, and 12 bases lay in between. The CDR3 sequence is 12 residues long. The CDR3 spells CASGQTTYEQYF. The DNA for the CDR3 is TGTGCCAGCGGGCAGACAACTTACGAGCAGTACTTC.

The rearrangement joins TRBV7-3 to TRBJ1-1; 11 bases are shared with TRBD1. This CDR3 is 18 amino acids long. Trimming took 2 bases from V and 1 from J; bases not matched to a gene: 9. In germline, CDR1 is SGHTA, CDR2 FQGTGA. CDR3 amino acids: CASSLLRTGGQRNTEAFF. The CDR3 DNA is TGTGCCAGCAGCTTACTCCGGACAGGGGGCCAGCGGAACACTGAAGCTTTCTTT.

In DNA form, the CDR3 reads TGTGCCAGCAGCTTAGCGGGCGGGGGGGCCGTGGAGACCCAGTACTTC. Translation gives CASSLAGGGAVETQYF. The chain joins TRBV7-2 to TRBJ2-5; 9 positions match TRBD2. The ends lost 0 bases at V and 5 bases at J; junction bases unmatched: 7. Germline CDR1 SGHTA, CDR2 FQGNSA. The CDR3 spans 16 residues.

This clone is a singleton in its sample. This chain joins TRBV28 and TRBJ2-7; 9 positions match TRBD1. Germline values: CDR1 MDHEN, CDR2 SYDVKM. After removal of 4 bases from V and 5 bases from J, the junction contained 6 bases not matched to a gene. The CDR3 spans 14 residues. CDR3 DNA: TGTGCCAGCAGTTCGGGACAGGGATCCAACGAGCAGTACTTC. Protein sequence: CASSSGQGSNEQYF. Together with reference TRBV28 and TRBJ2-7, the CDR3 gives the full variable domain: DVKVTQSSRYLVKRTGEKVFLECVQDMDHENMFWYRQDPGLGLRLIYFSYDVKMKEKGDIPEGYSVSREKKERFSLILESASTNQTSMYLCASSSGQGSNEQYFGPGTRLTVT.

The V gene is TRBV25-1, the J gene TRBJ2-5, with TRBD2 matching over 9 bases. The CDR3 has 16 residues. In germline, CDR1 is MGHDK, CDR2 SYGVNS. V lost 1 base and J lost 1; bases outside the gene matches: 4. The CDR3 spells CASSELAGEFQETQYF. CDR3 DNA sequence: TGTGCCAGCAGTGAATTAGCGGGGGAGTTCCAAGAGACCCAGTACTTC.

The CDR3 is CASSQDGKGTDTQYF. The CDR3 nucleotides read TGCGCCAGCAGCCAAGACGGGAAAGGCACAGATACGCAGTATTTT. The chain uses TRBV4-1 and TRBJ2-3, with D perhaps TRBD2 (5 bases). The V gene lost 0 bases and the J gene lost 1 base, with 8 bases spanning the gap. Germline V gene sequence: CDR1 MGHRA, CDR2 YSYEKL. There are 15 residues in the CDR3.

The chain carries TRBV3-1 (or the pseudogene TRBV3-2) and TRBJ2-2; D might be TRBD1 (5 bases). Trimming cost V 8 bases and J 0 bases, with 10 bases left between them. The length of the CDR3 is 14 residues. The germline CDR1 and CDR2 sequences are LGHDT and YNNKEL (reference sequence). CDR3 bases: TGTGCCAGCGGACATTCCGCGAACACCGGGGAGCTGTTTTTT. It translates to CASGHSANTGELFF.

The chain links TRBV5-1 to TRBJ2-5, with no clear D. The length of the CDR3 is 13 residues. Trimming shortened V by 4 bases and J by 2 bases, and 9 bases separated the two germline ends. Looked up from germline, CDR1 is SGHRS and CDR2 is YFSETQ. CDR3 residues: CASSPGTQETQYF. The CDR3 DNA reads as TGCGCCAGCAGCCCAGGTACTCAAGAGACCCAGTACTTC.

The J gene is TRBJ1-5, the V gene TRBV6-5, with a weak D call TRBD1 (5 bases). The CDR3 spans 13 residues. The ends were cut back, 0 bases at V and 11 bases at J, with 11 bases in the middle. Germline assignment: CDR1 MNHEY and CDR2 SVGAGI. CDR3 loop: CASSYSKGQAQHF. The CDR3, as DNA: TGTGCCAGCAGTTACTCGAAGGGGCAGGCCCAGCATTTT.

The chain combines TRBV3-1 (or the pseudogene TRBV3-2) with TRBJ2-7, with 8 bases aligning to TRBD1. The J segment lost 5 bases and the V segment lost 3 bases, leaving 6 bases of the junction unmatched. The germline V gene has CDR1 LGHDT and CDR2 YNNKEL (reference sequence). This CDR3 region has 14 residues. The CDR3 sequence is CASSQVQGANEQYF. The CDR3 DNA reads TGTGCCAGCAGCCAGGTTCAGGGGGCGAACGAGCAGTACTTC.

The rearrangement joins TRBV6-5 to TRBJ1-2, with 8 bases fitting TRBD1. This CDR3 has 15 amino acids. Unmatched junction bases numbered 8, after V lost 6 bases and J lost 2 bases. Germline V gives CDR1 MNHEY, CDR2 SVGAGI. The CDR3 DNA reads as TGTGCCAGCAGGACTCAGGGGGCGCCGAACTATGGCTACACCTTC. Translating it yields CASRTQGAPNYGYTF.

The rearrangement links TRBV27 to TRBJ2-7; tentatively, D is TRBD1 (5 bases). Germline V lookup: CDR1 MNHEY, CDR2 SMNVEV (reference sequence). The CDR3 runs to 14 residues. V gave up 0 bases and J gave up 5 bases, with 11 bases separating them. CDR3: CASSLSIEQDEQYF. Here the CDR3 DNA reads TGTGCCAGCAGTTTATCGATCGAACAGGACGAGCAGTACTTC.

The rearrangement joins TRBV5-1 to TRBJ1-2; D is perhaps TRBD1 (6 bases). Germline V gene sequence: CDR1 SGHRS, CDR2 YFSETQ. This CDR3 region has 14 residues. V gave up 4 bases and J gave up 2 bases, with 12 bases separating them. The CDR3 DNA is TGCGCCAGCAGCGACGGACAGCCGAACTATGGCTACACCTTC. Amino acids: CASSDGQPNYGYTF. The full variable domain, its missing parts supplied by reference TRBV5-1 and TRBJ1-2, is KAGVTQTPRYLIKTRGQQVTLSCSPISGHRSVSWYQQTPGQGLQFLFEYFSETQRNKGNFPGRFSGRQFSNSRSEMNVSTLELGDSALYLCASSDGQPNYGYTFGSGTRLTVV.

This clone has a single count. The chain combines TRBV19 with TRBJ2-1, with D perhaps matching TRBD1 (6 bases). Germline V gene sequence: CDR1 LNHDA, CDR2 SQIVND (reference sequence). The CDR3 runs 14 residues. Between the trimmed V and J ends, which lost 10 bases and 0 bases, there was a span of 13 bases. The CDR3 region is CATRGTYSYNEQFF. The CDR3 DNA reads as TGTGCCACCCGAGGGACATACTCCTACAATGAGCAGTTCTTC.

This chain links TRBV6-4 with TRBJ1-2, with 9 positions matching TRBD1. The germline CDR1 and CDR2 sequences are MRHNA and SNTAGT. The J segment lost 0 bases and the V segment lost 6 bases, leaving 2 bases of the junction unmatched. The CDR3 is 14 amino acids. In DNA form, the CDR3 reads TGTGCCAGCAGGGGACAGGGCGCTAACTATGGCTACACCTTC. As protein: CASRGQGANYGYTF.